This T cell receptor beta chain came from a study of shared clonotypes between healthy human individuals. Between the trimmed V and J ends, which lost 3 bases and 6 bases, there was a span of 6 bases. The germline V gene has CDR1 MNHEY and CDR2 SVGAGI. The length of the CDR3 is 12 residues. The protocol was immunoSEQ multiplex PCR, while the TCRdb copy is restricted to in-frame clones and leaves out a portion. The table has 600,000 to 750,000 clones, around 90% seen once. The source is a man between 18 and 35 years old in good health. Some clones in this sample may be carry-over from other donors' samples. The rearrangement uses TRBV6-5 and TRBJ2-1; D gene uncertain. Sequencing used memory CD8+ T cells from PBMCs. Indicated subset: CD45RO+ cells pooled with CCR7-negative TemRA cells. The CDR3 nucleotides read TGTGCCAGCAGTTATGTAGGCAATGAGCAGTTCTTC. It is translated as CASSYVGNEQFF.